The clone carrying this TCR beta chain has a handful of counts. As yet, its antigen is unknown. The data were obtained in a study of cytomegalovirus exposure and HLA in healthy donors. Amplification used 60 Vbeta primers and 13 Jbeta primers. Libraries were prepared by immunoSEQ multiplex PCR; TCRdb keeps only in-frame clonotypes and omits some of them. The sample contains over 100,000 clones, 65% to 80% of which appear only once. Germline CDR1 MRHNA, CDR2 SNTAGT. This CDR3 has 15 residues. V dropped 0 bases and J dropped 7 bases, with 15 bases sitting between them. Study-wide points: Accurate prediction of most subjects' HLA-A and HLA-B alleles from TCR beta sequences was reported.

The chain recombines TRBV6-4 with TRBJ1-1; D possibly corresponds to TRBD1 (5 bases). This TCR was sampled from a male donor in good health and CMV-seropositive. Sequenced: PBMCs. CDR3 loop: CASSDSGRGDREAFF. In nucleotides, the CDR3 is TGTGCCAGCAGTGACTCGGGACGGGGGGATCGTGAAGCTTTCTTT.